This T cell receptor (beta chain) stems from a study of cytomegalovirus exposure and HLA in healthy donors. Vbeta (60) and Jbeta (13) primers were used in the PCR. Generated by immunoSEQ multiplex PCR, the TCRdb table keeps only in-frame clones and is missing some. Found here are over 150,000 clones, around four fifths of them singletons; the top ten hold 1.5% to 2%. Study-wide results and limits: Researchers reportedly found TCR beta sequences accurately predicted most subjects' HLA-A and HLA-B alleles.

The CDR3 is 15 residues long. After removal of 5 bases from V and 7 bases from J, the junction contained 11 bases not matched to a gene. Germline CDR1 and CDR2: LNHDA and SQIVND (reference sequence). About this clone: Its target is not known.

The sequenced material came from PBMCs. The V gene is TRBV19, the J gene TRBJ1-2, with 9 bases identical to TRBD1. The receptor was derived from a woman between 18 and 29 years old in good health and CMV-seronegative. The CDR3 bases are TGTGCCAGTAGTCGACAGGGGGGCTTCGTTTCTGGCTACACCTTC. This codes for CASSRQGGFVSGYTF.